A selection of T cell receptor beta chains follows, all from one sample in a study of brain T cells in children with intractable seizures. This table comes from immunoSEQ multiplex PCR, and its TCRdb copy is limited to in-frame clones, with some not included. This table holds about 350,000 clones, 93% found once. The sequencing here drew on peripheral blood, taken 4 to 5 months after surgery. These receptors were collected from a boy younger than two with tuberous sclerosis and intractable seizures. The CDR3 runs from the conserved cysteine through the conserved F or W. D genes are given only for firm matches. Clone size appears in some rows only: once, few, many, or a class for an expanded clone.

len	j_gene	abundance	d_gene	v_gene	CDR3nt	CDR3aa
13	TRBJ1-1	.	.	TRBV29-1	TGCAGCGTTCGGCAGGGTGGGAACACTGAAGCTTTCTTT	CSVRQGGNTEAFF
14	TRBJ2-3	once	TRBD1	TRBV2	TGTGCCAGCAGTCCCGGGACAGGGCCAGATACGCAGTATTTT	CASSPGTGPDTQYF
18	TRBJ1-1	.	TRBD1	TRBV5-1	TGCGCCAGCAGCTTGAGGGGTCAGGGGGCTTCGATGAACACTGAAGCTTTCTTT	CASSLRGQGASMNTEAFF
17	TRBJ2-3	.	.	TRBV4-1	TGCGCCAGCAGCCAAGTCCAGGTAGGACTTAGCACAGATACGCAGTATTTT	CASSQVQVGLSTDTQYF
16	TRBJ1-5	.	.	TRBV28	TGTGCCGCCCGGGGGCCCGGGACACTTAGCAATCAGCCCCAGCATTTT	CAARGPGTLSNQPQHF
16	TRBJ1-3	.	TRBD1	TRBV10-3	TGTGCCATCAGAACCGGGACAGGGACTCCTGGAAACACCATATATTTT	CAIRTGTGTPGNTIYF
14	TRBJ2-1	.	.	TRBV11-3	TGTGCCAGCAGCTTAATCGGTTCGGGCAATGAGCAGTTCTTC	CASSLIGSGNEQFF
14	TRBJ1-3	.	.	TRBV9	TGTGCCAGCTCTCCAGGAACCTCTGGAAACACCATATATTTT	CASSPGTSGNTIYF
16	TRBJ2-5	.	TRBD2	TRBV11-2	TGTGCCAGCAGCCTTAAGCTAGCGGGAGATTGGGAGACCCAGTACTTC	CASSLKLAGDWETQYF
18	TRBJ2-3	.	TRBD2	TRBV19	TGTGCCAGTAGTATCGCTTTCGCGGCTAGCGGGAGCACAGATACGCAGTATTTT	CASSIAFAASGSTDTQYF
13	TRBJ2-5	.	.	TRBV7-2	TGTGCCAGCAGCTTATTCCAGGGAGAGACCCAGTACTTC	CASSLFQGETQYF
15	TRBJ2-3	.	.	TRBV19	TGTGCCAGTAGTACGTCAGGGGGGCCCACAGATACGCAGTATTTT	CASSTSGGPTDTQYF
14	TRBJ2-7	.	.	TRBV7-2	TGTGCCAGCAGCTTACGAGTAGGCTCCTACGAGCAGTACTTC	CASSLRVGSYEQYF
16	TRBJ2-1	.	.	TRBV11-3	TGTGCCAGCAGTCCGAGCATGGCGGGGCCGGCTGGGGAGCAGTTCTTC	CASSPSMAGPAGEQFF
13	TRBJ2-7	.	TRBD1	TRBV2	TGTGCCAGCAGTGAACAGGGGGCCTACGAGCAGTACTTC	CASSEQGAYEQYF
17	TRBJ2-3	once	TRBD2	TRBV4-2	TGTGCCAGCAGCCAAGATAGGGGTAGCGGGAGCACAGATACGCAGTATTTT	CASSQDRGSGSTDTQYF
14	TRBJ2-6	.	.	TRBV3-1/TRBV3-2	TGTGCCAGCAGCCCTGGCAGAGGGGCCAACGTCCTGACTTTC	CASSPGRGANVLTF
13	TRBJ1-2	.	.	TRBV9	TGTGCCAGCAGCGTAACAGGGAGGTATGGCTACACCTTC	CASSVTGRYGYTF
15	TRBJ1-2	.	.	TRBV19	TGTGCCAGTAGTGGGGGACACTTAGCTAACTATGGCTACACCTTC	CASSGGHLANYGYTF
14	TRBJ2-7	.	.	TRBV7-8	TGTGCCAGCAGCTTAGCAGGGGCCTTCTACGAGCAGTACTTC	CASSLAGAFYEQYF
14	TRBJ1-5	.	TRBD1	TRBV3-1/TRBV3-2	TGTGCCAGCAGCCAGACAGGGGGGGGTCAGCCCCAGCATTTT	CASSQTGGGQPQHF
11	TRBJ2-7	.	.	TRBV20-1	TGCAGTGCTATACTCTCCTACGAGCAGTACTTC	CSAILSYEQYF
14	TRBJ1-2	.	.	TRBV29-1	TGCAGCGTTGATTGGATGCAGGGCCCGAATGGCTACACCTTC	CSVDWMQGPNGYTF
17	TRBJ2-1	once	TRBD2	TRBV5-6	TGTGCCTCCCGGGATAGCGGGAGAGGAGGGCCTTACAATGAGCAGTTCTTC	CASRDSGRGGPYNEQFF
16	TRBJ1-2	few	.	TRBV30	TGTGCCTGGCTCGGACAGAAAAAGGACCGCTTGTACGGCTACACCTTC	CAWLGQKKDRLYGYTF
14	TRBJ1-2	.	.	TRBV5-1	TGCGCCAGCAGCTCGGACAGTACTTACTATGGCTACACCTTC	CASSSDSTYYGYTF
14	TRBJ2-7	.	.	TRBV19	TGTGCCAGTAGTATAGGTAGGGGATCCTACGAGCAGTACTTC	CASSIGRGSYEQYF
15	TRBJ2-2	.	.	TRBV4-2	TGTGCCAGCAGCCAAGGGCTAATCAACACCGGGGAGCTGTTTTTT	CASSQGLINTGELFF
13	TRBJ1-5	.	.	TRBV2	TGTGCCAGCAGTGGGGGAGGGACGCAGCCCCAGCATTTT	CASSGGGTQPQHF
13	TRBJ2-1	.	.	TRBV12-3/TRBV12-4	TGTGCCAGCAGTTTAAGTGATAACAATGAGCAGTTCTTC	CASSLSDNNEQFF
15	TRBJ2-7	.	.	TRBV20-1	TGCAGTGCTAGTAAGGGGGGAGGGGTCTCCTACGAGCAGTACTTC	CSASKGGGVSYEQYF
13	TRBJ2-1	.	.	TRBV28	TGTGCCAGCAGGTCTACCCTCGACAATGAGCAGTTCTTC	CASRSTLDNEQFF
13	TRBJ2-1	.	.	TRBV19	TGTGCCAGTAGTATAAAATCGGGAGGGGGCAAGTTCTTC	CASSIKSGGGKFF
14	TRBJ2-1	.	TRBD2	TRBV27	TGTGCCAGCAGTGCCGGACTAGCGGAGAATGAGCAGTTCTTC	CASSAGLAENEQFF
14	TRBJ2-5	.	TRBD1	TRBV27	TGTGCCAGCAGTCACCGGGACAGGGGAGAGACCCAGTACTTC	CASSHRDRGETQYF
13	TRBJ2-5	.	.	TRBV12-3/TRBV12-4	TGTGCCAGCAGTTCACAGGGGAGGGGGACCCAGTACTTC	CASSSQGRGTQYF
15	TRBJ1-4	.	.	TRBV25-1	TGTGCCAGCAGTGAATCCGGGTCGCCTAATGAAAAACTGTTTTTT	CASSESGSPNEKLFF
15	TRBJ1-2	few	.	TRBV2	TGTGCCAGCAGTGAAGGGACATCCTCTCACTATGGCTACACCTTC	CASSEGTSSHYGYTF
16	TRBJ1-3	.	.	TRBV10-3	TGTGCCATCAGTGAGTTCAGGTCGGACTCTGGAAACACCATATATTTT	CAISEFRSDSGNTIYF
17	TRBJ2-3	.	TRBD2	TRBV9	TGTGCCAGCAGCGCCGGCGGGCTAGCGGGGGCTGGGGATACGCAGTATTTT	CASSAGGLAGAGDTQYF
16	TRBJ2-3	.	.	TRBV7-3	TGTGCCAGCAGCTTAAATCCGGGAGCCGGCACAGATACGCAGTATTTT	CASSLNPGAGTDTQYF
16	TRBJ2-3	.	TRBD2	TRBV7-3	TGTGCCAGCAGCTTAAGTCTAGCGGGGGGCACAGATACGCAGTATTTT	CASSLSLAGGTDTQYF
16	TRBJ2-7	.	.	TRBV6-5	TGTGCCAGCAGTTACTTTCGCCCGGGTCTTTCCTACGAGCAGTACTTC	CASSYFRPGLSYEQYF
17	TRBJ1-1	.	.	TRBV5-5	TGTGCCAGCAGCTTGGGGGGGTGGGGGGCCACTCACACTGAAGCTTTCTTT	CASSLGGWGATHTEAFF
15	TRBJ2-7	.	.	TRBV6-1	TGTGCCAGCAGTGAAGCATCAGCGGGTTATTACGAGCAGTACTTC	CASSEASAGYYEQYF
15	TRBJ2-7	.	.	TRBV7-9	TGTGCCAGCAGCTTAGGTGTGGCCAGGGACTACGAGCAGTACTTC	CASSLGVARDYEQYF
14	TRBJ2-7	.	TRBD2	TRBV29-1	TGCAGCGTGGTCGGGGGGACGGCGGGCCACGAGCAGTACTTC	CSVVGGTAGHEQYF
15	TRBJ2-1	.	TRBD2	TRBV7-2	TGTGCCAGCAGCCCACATAGCGGGGGGGACAATGAGCAGTTCTTC	CASSPHSGGDNEQFF
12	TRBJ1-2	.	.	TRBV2	TGTGCCAGCAGGATTTTTGACTATGGCTACACCTTC	CASRIFDYGYTF
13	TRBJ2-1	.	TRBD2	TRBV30	TGTGCCTGTCTAGCGGGAGGAAACAATGAGCAGTTCTTC	CACLAGGNNEQFF
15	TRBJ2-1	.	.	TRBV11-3	TGTGCCAGCAGCTTACAGGGTCATGAGTACAATGAGCAGTTCTTC	CASSLQGHEYNEQFF
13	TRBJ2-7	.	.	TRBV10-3	TGTGCCATCAGTGAGTCGCCAGCCTACGAGCAGTACTTC	CAISESPAYEQYF
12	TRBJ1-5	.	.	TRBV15	TGTGCCACCAGTAAGGGGGGGCAGCCCCAGCATTTT	CATSKGGQPQHF
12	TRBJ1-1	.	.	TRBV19	TGTGCCAGTAATAAGGAGAACACTGAAGCTTTCTTT	CASNKENTEAFF
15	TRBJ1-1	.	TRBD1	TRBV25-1	TGTGCCAGCAGTCGTCAGGGGGGGGAGAACACTGAAGCTTTCTTT	CASSRQGGENTEAFF
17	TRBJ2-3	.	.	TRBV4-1	TGCGCCAGCAGTTACCCCTCGGGGGCACCCGGCACAGATACGCAGTATTTT	CASSYPSGAPGTDTQYF